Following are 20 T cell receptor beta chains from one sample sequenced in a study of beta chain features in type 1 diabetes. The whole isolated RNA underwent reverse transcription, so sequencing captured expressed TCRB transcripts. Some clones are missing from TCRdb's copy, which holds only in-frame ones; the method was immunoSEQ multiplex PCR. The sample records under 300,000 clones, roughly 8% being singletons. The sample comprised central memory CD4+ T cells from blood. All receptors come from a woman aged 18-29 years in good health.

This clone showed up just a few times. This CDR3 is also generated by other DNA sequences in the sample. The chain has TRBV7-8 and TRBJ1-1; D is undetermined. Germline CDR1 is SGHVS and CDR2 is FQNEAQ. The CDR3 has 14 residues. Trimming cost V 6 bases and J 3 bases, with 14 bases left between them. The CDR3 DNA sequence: TGTGCCAGCAGTTTAACCGGGAGGGACACTGAAGCTTTCTTT. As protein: CASSLTGRDTEAFF. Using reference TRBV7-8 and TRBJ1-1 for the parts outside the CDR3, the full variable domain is GAGVSQSPRYKVAKRGQDVALRCDPISGHVSLFWYQQALGQGPEFLTYFQNEAQLDKSGLPSDRFFAERPEGSVSTLKIQRTQQEDSAVYLCASSLTGRDTEAFFGQGTRLTVV.

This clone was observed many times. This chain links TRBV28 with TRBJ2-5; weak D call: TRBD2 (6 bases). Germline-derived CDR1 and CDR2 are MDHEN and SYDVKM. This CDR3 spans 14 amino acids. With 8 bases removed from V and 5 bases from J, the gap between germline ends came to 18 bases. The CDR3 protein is CASVPRGGRETQYF. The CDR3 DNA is TGTGCCAGCGTACCCCGTGGGGGGAGGGAGACCCAGTACTTC. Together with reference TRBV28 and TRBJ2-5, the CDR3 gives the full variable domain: DVKVTQSSRYLVKRTGEKVFLECVQDMDHENMFWYRQDPGLGLRLIYFSYDVKMKEKGDIPEGYSVSREKKERFSLILESASTNQTSMYLCASVPRGGRETQYFGPGTRLLVL.

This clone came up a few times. The CDR3 is CASRGTWDEQFF. CDR3 coding DNA: TGTGCCAGCAGGGGGACTTGGGATGAGCAGTTCTTC. The V gene is TRBV6-5, the J gene TRBJ2-1; D might be TRBD2 (6 bases). Per germline, CDR1 MNHEY and CDR2 SVGAGI. The CDR3 has 12 amino acids. Trimming left V 6 bases short and J 8 bases short, with 11 bases between.

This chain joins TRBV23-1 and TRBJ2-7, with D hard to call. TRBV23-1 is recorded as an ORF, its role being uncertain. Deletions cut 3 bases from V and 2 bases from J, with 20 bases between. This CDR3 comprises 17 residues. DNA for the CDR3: TGCGCCAGCAGTCACCTTCTCAGGTCTTTCGGAACCTACGAGCAGTACTTC. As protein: CASSHLLRSFGTYEQYF.

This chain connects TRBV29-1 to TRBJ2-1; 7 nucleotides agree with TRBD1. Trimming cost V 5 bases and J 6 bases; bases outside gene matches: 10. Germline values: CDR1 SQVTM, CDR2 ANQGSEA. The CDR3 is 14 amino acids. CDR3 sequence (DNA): TGCAGCGTTTGGAATAACAGGGGTGCCAATGAGCAGTTCTTC. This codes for CSVWNNRGANEQFF.

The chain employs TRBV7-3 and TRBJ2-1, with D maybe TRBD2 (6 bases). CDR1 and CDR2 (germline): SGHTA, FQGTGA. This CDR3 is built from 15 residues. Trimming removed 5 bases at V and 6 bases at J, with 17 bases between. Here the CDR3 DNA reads TGTGCCAGCAGCCTAATCGGGGGAAGGGGCAATGAGCAGTTCTTC. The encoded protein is CASSLIGGRGNEQFF.

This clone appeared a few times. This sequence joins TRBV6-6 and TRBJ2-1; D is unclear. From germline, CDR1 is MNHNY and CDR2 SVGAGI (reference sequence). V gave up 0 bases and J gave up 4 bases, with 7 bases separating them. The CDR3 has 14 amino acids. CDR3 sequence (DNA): TGTGCCAGCAGTTACTCGTTAGAATACAATGAGCAGTTCTTC. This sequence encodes CASSYSLEYNEQFF.

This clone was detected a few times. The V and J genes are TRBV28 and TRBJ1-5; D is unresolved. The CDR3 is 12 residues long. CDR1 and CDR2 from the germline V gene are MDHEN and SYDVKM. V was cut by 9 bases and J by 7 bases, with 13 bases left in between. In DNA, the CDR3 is TGTGCCAGTGAACGGGCCCGGCAGCCCCAGCATTTT. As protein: CASERARQPQHF.

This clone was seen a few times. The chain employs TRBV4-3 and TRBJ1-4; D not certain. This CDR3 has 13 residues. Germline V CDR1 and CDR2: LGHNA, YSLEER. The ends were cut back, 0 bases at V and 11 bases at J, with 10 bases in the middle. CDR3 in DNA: TGCGCCAGCAGCCAAGATCTTCCGGATAAACTGTTTTTT. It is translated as CASSQDLPDKLFF.

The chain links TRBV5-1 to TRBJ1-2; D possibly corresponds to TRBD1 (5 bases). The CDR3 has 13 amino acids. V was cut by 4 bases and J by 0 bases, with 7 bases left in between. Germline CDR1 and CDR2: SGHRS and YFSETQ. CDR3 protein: CASSPRANYGYTF. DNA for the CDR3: TGCGCCAGCAGCCCCAGGGCTAACTATGGCTACACCTTC.

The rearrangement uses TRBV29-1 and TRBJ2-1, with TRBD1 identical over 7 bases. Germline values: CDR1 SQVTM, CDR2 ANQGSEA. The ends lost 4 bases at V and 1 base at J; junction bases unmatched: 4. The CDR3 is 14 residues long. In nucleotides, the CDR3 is TGCAGCGTTGTCGGCAGGGGGTCCTACAATGAGCAGTTCTTC. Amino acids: CSVVGRGSYNEQFF.

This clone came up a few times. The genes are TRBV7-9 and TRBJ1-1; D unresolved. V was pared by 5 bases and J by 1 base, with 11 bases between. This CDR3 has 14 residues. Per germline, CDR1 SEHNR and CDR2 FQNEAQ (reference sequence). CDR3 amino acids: CASSPGGSNTEAFF. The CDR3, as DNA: TGTGCCAGCAGCCCGGGCGGATCGAACACTGAAGCTTTCTTT.

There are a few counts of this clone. The CDR3 DNA is TGTGCCAGCTCGACCGGGGAGCTGTTTTTT. Translation: CASSTGELFF. The rearrangement joins TRBV18 to TRBJ2-2; the D is unclear. The CDR3 runs 10 residues. The V gene lost 6 bases and the J gene lost 5 bases, with 1 base spanning the gap. The germline gives CDR1 KGHSH, CDR2 LQKENI.

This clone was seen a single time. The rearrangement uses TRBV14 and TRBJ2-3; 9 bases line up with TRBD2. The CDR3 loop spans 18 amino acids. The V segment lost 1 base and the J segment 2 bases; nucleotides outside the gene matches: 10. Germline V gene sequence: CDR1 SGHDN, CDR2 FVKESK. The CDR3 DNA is TGTGCCAGCAGCCAAGGGCGTAGTAGCGGGGGCCACACAGATACGCAGTATTTT. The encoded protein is CASSQGRSSGGHTDTQYF.

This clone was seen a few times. CDR3: CASSLSPGTNTGELFF. The CDR3 DNA reads TGTGCCAGCAGTTTATCCCCCGGGACTAACACCGGGGAGCTGTTTTTT. The rearrangement joins TRBV28 to TRBJ2-2; possibly TRBD2 for D (6 bases). There are 16 residues in the CDR3. Trimming shortened V by 1 base and J by 2 bases, and 11 bases separated the two germline ends. The germline V gene has CDR1 MDHEN and CDR2 SYDVKM.

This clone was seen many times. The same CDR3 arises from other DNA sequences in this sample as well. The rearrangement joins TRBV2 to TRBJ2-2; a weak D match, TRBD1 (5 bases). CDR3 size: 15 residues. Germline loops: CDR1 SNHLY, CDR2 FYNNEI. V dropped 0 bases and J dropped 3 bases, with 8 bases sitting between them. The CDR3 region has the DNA TGTGCCAGCAGTGAAGCAGGGGCTCACACCGGGGAGCTGTTTTTT. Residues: CASSEAGAHTGELFF.

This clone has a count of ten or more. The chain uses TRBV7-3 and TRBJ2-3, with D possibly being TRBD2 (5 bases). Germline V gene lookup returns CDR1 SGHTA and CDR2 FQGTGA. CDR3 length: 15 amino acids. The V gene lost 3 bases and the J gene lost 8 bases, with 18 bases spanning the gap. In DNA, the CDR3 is TGTGCCAGCAGCTTCACTAGGGCCCAGTCGGCTACGCAGTATTTT. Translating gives CASSFTRAQSATQYF.

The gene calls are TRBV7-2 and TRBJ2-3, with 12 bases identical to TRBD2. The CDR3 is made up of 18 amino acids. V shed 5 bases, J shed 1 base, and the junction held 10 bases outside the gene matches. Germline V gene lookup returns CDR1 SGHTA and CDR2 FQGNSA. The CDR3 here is CASSRPRLAGGGTDTQYF. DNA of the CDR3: TGTGCCAGCAGCCGGCCCCGGCTAGCGGGGGGGGGCACAGATACGCAGTATTTT.

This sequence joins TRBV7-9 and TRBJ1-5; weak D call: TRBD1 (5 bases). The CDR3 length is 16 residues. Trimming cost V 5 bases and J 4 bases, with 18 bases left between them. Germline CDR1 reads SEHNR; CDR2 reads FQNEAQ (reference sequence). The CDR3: CASSPDSGTANQPQHF. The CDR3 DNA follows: TGTGCCAGCAGCCCAGATTCCGGGACGGCTAATCAGCCCCAGCATTTT. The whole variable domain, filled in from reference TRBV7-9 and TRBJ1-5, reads DTGVSQNPRHKITKRGQNVTFRCDPISEHNRLYWYRQTLGQGPEFLTYFQNEAQLEKSRLLSDRFSAERPKGSFSTLEIQRTEQGDSAMYLCASSPDSGTANQPQHFGDGTRLSIL.

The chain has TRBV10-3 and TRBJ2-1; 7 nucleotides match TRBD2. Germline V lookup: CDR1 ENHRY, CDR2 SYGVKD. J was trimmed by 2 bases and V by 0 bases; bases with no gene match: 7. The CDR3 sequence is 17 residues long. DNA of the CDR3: TGTGCCATCAGTGAGTCGATTTCTAGCGGAACCTACAATGAGCAGTTCTTC. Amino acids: CAISESISSGTYNEQFF.